This T cell receptor (beta chain) is drawn from a study of vaccination and CD4 T cells after COVID-19. Points on this clonotype: Its antigen remains unknown.

V lost 3 bases and J 6 bases, leaving 6 bases between the germline ends. CDR1 is KGHSH, CDR2 LQKENI, per germline. The CDR3 extends over 12 amino acids. The treatment: approximately 11-day PBMC culture with coronavirus spike peptide pools or control peptides (ViraFEST assay). Cultured CD4+ T cell DNA underwent sequencing with the Oncomine TCR Beta short-read assay. TCRdb re-analysed the PCR reads in MiXCR, keeping a single row per CDR3 protein. The table lists 15,000 to 18,000 distinct CDR3 sequences, approximately 53% of them singletons. The specimen was CD4+ T cells from blood, cultured in vitro. This TCR was sampled from a human donor who had recovered from COVID-19. V and J are TRBV18 and TRBJ2-1; D unresolved. DNA for the CDR3: TGTGCCAGCTCACCCCCGGGCAATGAGCAGTTCTTC. Protein sequence: CASSPPGNEQFF.